This is a list of T cell receptor beta chains from one sample in a study of blood T cell repertoires in COVID-19. Only in-frame clones appear in the TCRdb table, and some are missing; sequencing was by immunoSEQ multiplex PCR. Of about 250,000 clones in the sample, around four fifths were seen once. Sequences were obtained from peripheral blood. These receptors were obtained from a woman aged 55-69 years with active or convalescent COVID-19. CDR3s leave out the opening cysteine and the closing phenylalanine or tryptophan. D genes are given only for firm matches.

>-|TRBJ2-1|TRBV11-3
ASSLELGRSSISYNEQF
>-|TRBJ2-1|TRBV19
ASSKARDIDNEQF
>TRBD1|TRBJ1-4|TRBV7-9
ASSSTGGSEKLF
>-|TRBJ1-1|TRBV7-2
ASSLVGAGDTEAF
>-|TRBJ2-7|TRBV7-5
ARSLEVGLAGVDLVYEQY
>TRBD1|TRBJ1-6|TRBV19
ASSKRTGYNSPLH
>-|TRBJ1-4|TRBV30
AWNQGGWEKLF
>-|TRBJ2-1|TRBV11-1
ASSLGEQAYNEQF
>TRBD1|TRBJ1-1|TRBV5-1
ASSSTGGWTEAF
>-|TRBJ2-7|TRBV11-2
ASSGHVMNAEQY
>TRBD1|TRBJ2-2|TRBV5-1
ASSRGTGNTGELF
>-|TRBJ1-6|TRBV21-1
ANLGQGGDSPLH
>TRBD2|TRBJ2-1|TRBV24-1
ATSDFRPGLQTRYNEQF
>TRBD1|TRBJ1-4|TRBV7-2
ASSLEGSGTGVGKLF
>-|TRBJ1-2|TRBV11-3
ASSLEQQGAGYT
>-|TRBJ1-6|TRBV27
AGTPGAYNSPLH
>-|TRBJ1-5|TRBV2
ASSEIGGQDQPQH
>-|TRBJ1-5|TRBV7-8
ASSLMTGDSNQPQH
>-|TRBJ2-1|TRBV7-9
ASSDRSAGLADEQF
>-|TRBJ1-5|TRBV4-1
ASSHPDSFNQPQH
>-|TRBJ1-1|TRBV11-2
ASSQITGQITEAF
>-|TRBJ1-1|TRBV6-2/TRBV6-3
ASSYQAGRTEAF
>TRBD2|TRBJ2-5|TRBV6-5
ASRRTSGRGETQY
>TRBD1|TRBJ1-5|TRBV2
ASSGQGRQPQH
>TRBD1|TRBJ1-2|TRBV7-8
ASSFGRGVYGYT
>-|TRBJ2-3|TRBV28
ASSPAGISTDTQY
>-|TRBJ1-1|TRBV6-5
ASSPQRGTTEAF
>TRBD1|TRBJ2-7|TRBV25-1
ASSEYGQGAYEQY
>TRBD2|TRBJ2-7|TRBV11-2
ASSLGLAGGEQY
>TRBD2|TRBJ2-7|TRBV11-3
ASSQVRASGYEQY
>TRBD1|TRBJ1-5|TRBV10-1
ASSEGTGGNQPQH
>-|TRBJ2-2|TRBV5-1
ASSREPNTGELF
>-|TRBJ1-6|TRBV6-5
ASRGTSSYSPLH
>TRBD2|TRBJ2-1|TRBV9
ASSILAGGGNEQF
>-|TRBJ2-1|TRBV7-2
ASSLRGGTFSSYNEQF
>-|TRBJ2-5|TRBV9
ASSAVRTSETQY
>TRBD1|TRBJ2-1|TRBV5-5
ASSGRPGGPYNEQF